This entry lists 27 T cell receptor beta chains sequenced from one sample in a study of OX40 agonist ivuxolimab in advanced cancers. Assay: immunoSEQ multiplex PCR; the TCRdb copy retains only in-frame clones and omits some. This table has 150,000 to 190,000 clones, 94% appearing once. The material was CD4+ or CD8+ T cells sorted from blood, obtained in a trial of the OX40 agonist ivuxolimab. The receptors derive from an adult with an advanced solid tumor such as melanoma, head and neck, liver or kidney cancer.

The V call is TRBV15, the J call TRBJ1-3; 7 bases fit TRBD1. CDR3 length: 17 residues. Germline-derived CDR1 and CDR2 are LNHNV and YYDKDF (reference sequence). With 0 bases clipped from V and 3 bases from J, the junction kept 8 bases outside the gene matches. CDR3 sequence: CATSREMTGLDGNTIYF. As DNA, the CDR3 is TGTGCCACCAGCAGAGAAATGACAGGGCTGGATGGAAACACCATATATTTT.

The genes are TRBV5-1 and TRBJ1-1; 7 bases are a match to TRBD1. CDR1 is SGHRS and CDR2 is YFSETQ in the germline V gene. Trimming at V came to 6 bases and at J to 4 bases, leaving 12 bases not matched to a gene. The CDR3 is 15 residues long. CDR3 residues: CASTRQGIGSTEAFF. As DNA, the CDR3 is TGCGCCAGCACCCGACAGGGTATCGGGAGCACTGAAGCTTTCTTT. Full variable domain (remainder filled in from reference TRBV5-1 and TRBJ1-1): KAGVTQTPRYLIKTRGQQVTLSCSPISGHRSVSWYQQTPGQGLQFLFEYFSETQRNKGNFPGRFSGRQFSNSRSEMNVSTLELGDSALYLCASTRQGIGSTEAFFGQGTRLTVV.

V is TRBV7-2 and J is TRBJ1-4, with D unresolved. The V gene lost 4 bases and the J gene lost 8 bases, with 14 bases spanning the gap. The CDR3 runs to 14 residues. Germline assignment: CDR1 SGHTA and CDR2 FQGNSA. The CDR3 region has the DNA TGTGCCAGCAGCTCTTACTCCCCCTCCGAAAAACTGTTTTTT. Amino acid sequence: CASSSYSPSEKLFF.

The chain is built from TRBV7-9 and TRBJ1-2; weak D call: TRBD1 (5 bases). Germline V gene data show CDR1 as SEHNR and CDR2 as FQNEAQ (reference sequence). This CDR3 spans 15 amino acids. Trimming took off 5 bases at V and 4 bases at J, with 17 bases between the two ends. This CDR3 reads CASSPKGLVGYGYTF. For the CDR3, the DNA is TGTGCCAGCAGCCCCAAGGGGCTAGTAGGCTATGGCTACACCTTC.

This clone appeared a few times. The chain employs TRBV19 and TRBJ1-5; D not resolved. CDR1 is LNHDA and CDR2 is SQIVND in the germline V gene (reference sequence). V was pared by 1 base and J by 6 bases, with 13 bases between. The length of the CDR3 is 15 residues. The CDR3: CASSIVVGPSQPQHF. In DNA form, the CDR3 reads TGTGCCAGTAGTATAGTTGTTGGACCTAGTCAGCCCCAGCATTTT.

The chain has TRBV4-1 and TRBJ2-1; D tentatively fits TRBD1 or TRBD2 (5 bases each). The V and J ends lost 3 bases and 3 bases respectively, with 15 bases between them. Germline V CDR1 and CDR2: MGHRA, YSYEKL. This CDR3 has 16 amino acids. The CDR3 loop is CASSQGSGRIYNEQFF. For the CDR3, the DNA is TGCGCCAGCAGCCAGGGGTCGGGACGGATCTACAATGAGCAGTTCTTC.

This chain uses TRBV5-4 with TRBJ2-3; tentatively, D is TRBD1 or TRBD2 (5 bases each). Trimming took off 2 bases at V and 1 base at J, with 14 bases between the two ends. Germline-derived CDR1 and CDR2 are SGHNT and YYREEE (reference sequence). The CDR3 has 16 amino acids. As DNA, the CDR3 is TGTGCCAGCAGCTTCCCCGGGGACCGTGGCACAGATACGCAGTATTTT. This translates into CASSFPGDRGTDTQYF.

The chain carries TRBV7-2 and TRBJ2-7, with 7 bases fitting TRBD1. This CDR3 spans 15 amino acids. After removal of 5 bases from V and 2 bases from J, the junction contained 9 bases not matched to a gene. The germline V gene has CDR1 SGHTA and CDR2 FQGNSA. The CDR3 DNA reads TGTGCCAGCAGCCTAAGCCGGGACAGTCCCTACGAGCAGTACTTC. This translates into CASSLSRDSPYEQYF.

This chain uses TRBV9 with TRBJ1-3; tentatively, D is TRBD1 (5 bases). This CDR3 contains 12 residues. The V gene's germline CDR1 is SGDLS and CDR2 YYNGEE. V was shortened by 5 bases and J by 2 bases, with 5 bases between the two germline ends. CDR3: CASRGAGNTIYF. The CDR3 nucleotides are TGTGCCAGCAGAGGGGCTGGAAACACCATATATTTT.

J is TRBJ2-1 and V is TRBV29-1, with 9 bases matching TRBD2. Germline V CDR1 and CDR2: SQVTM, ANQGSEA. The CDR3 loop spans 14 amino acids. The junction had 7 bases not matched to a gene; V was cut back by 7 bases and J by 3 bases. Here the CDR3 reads CSARGGAFYNEQFF. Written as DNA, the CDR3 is TGCAGCGCCCGCGGGGGGGCGTTCTACAATGAGCAGTTCTTC.

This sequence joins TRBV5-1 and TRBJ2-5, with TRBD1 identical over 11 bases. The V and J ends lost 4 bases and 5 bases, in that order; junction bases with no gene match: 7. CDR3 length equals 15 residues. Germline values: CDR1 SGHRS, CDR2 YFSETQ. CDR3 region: CASSPGGQGAETQYF. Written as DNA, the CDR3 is TGCGCCAGCAGCCCTGGCGGACAGGGGGCCGAGACCCAGTACTTC.

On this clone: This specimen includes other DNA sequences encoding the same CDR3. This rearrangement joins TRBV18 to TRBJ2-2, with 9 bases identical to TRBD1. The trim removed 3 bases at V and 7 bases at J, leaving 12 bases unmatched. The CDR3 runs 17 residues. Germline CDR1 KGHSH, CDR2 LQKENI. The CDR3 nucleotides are TGTGCCAGCTCACCTGGCCTCTACAGGGGGCGAAGCGGGGAGCTGTTTTTT. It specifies CASSPGLYRGRSGELFF.

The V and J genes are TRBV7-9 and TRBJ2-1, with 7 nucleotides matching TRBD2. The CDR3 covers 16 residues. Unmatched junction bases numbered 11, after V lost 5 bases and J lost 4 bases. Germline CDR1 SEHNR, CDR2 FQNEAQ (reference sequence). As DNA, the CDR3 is TGTGCCAGCAGCCGGGGGGACTACACACTATACAATGAGCAGTTCTTC. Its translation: CASSRGDYTLYNEQFF.

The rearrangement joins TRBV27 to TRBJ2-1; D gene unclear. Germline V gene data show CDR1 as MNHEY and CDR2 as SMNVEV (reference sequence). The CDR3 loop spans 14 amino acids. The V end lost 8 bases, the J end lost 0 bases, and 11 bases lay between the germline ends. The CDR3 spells CASGLRSSYNEQFF. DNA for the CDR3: TGTGCCAGCGGTCTCCGGAGCTCCTACAATGAGCAGTTCTTC.

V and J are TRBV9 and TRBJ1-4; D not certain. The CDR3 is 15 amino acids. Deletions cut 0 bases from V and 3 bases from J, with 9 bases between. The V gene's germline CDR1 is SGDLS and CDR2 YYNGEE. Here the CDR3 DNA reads TGTGCCAGCAGCGTAGATCGGGGTCCTAATGAAAAACTGTTTTTT. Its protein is CASSVDRGPNEKLFF.

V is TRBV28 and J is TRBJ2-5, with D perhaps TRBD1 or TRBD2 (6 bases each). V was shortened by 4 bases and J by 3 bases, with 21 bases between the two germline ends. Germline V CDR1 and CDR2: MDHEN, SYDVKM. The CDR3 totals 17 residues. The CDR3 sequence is CASSSQGTLRSKETQYF. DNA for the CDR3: TGTGCCAGCAGTTCCCAGGGGACTCTTAGGAGCAAAGAGACCCAGTACTTC.

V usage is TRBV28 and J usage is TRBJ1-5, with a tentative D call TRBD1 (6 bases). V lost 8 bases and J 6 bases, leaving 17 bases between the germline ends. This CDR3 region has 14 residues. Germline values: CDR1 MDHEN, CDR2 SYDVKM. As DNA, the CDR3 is TGTGCCAGCCGACGGGGGGCTAGCGGTCAGCCCCAGCATTTT. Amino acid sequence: CASRRGASGQPQHF.

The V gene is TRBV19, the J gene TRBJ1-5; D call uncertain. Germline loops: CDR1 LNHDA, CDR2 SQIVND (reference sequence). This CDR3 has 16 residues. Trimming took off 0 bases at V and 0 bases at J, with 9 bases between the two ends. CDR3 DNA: TGTGCCAGTAGTATAGAACGAATTAATAGCAATCAGCCCCAGCATTTT. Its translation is CASSIERINSNQPQHF.

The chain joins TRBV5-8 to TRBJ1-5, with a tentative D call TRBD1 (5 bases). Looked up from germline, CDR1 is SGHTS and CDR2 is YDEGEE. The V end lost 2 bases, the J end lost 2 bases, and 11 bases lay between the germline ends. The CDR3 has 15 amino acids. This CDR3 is CASSLGRVGNQPQHF. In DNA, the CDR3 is TGTGCCAGCAGCTTAGGCAGGGTGGGCAATCAGCCCCAGCATTTT.

DNA of the CDR3: TGTGCCAGCAGCCAAGATTGGAGCGCCGACTCTGGAAACACCATATATTTT. Translating gives CASSQDWSADSGNTIYF. The chain couples TRBV14 to TRBJ1-3; D unresolved. The CDR3 runs 17 residues. Trimming removed 0 bases at V and 0 bases at J, with 12 bases between. Germline-derived CDR1 and CDR2 are SGHDN and FVKESK.

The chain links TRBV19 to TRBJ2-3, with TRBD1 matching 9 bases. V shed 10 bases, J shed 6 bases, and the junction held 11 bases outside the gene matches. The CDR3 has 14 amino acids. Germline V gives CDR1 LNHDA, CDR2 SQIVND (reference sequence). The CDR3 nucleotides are TGTGCCACCCGGGACAGGGTGTCTTGGGATACGCAGTATTTT. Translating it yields CATRDRVSWDTQYF.

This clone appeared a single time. CDR3 coding DNA: TGTGCCAGCAGCTTGGTTTTCCGGGGTGGGAACTATGGCTACACCTTC. Translated, it gives CASSLVFRGGNYGYTF. The chain joins TRBV7-2 to TRBJ1-2, with D hard to call. The CDR3 totals 16 residues. Trimming cost V 3 bases and J 2 bases, with 16 bases left between them. CDR1 and CDR2 from the germline V gene are SGHTA and FQGNSA.

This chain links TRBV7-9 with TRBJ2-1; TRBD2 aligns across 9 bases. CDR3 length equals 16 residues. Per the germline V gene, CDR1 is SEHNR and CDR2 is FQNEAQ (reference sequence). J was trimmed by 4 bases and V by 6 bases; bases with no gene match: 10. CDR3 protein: CASSAFGLAGYNEQFF. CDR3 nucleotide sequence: TGTGCCAGCAGTGCATTTGGCCTAGCGGGGTACAATGAGCAGTTCTTC.

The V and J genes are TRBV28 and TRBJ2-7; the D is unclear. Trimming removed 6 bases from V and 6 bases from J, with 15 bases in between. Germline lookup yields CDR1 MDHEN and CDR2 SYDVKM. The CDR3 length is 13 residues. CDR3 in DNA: TGTGCCAGCAGGCAAATAACGACGTCCGAGCAGTACTTC. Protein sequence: CASRQITTSEQYF.

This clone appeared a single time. The CDR3 bases are TGTGCCAGCATTAAAGACAGGGAAGAGACCCAGTACTTC. Protein: CASIKDREETQYF. J is TRBJ2-5 and V is TRBV2, with 7 bases identical to TRBD1. Trimming cost V 7 bases and J 3 bases; bases outside gene matches: 5. The CDR3 loop spans 13 amino acids. The germline gives CDR1 SNHLY, CDR2 FYNNEI.

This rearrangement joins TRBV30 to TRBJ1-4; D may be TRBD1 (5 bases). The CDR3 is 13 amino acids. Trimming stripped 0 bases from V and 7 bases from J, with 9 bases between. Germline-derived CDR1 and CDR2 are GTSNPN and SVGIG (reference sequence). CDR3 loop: CAWSVFGGEKLFF. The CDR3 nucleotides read TGTGCCTGGAGTGTATTTGGGGGTGAAAAACTGTTTTTT.

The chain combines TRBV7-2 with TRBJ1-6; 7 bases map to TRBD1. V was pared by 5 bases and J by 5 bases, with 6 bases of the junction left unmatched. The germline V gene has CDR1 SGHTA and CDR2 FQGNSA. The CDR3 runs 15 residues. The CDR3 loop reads CASSISTGNNSPLHF. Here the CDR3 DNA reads TGTGCCAGCAGCATCTCGACAGGGAATAATTCACCCCTCCACTTT.